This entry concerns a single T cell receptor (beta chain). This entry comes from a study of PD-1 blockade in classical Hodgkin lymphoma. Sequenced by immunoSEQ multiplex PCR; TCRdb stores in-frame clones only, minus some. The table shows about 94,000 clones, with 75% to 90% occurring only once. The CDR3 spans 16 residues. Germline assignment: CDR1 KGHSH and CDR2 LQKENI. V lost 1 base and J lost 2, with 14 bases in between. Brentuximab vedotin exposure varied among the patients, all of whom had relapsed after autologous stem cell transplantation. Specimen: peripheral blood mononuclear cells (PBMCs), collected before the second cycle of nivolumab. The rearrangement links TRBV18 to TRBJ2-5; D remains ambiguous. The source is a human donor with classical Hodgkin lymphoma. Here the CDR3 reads CASSPLYGEEQETQYF. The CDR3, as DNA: TGTGCCAGCTCACCACTTTATGGGGAAGAGCAAGAGACCCAGTACTTC. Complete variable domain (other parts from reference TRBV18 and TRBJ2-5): NAGVMQNPRHLVRRRGQEARLRCSPMKGHSHVYWYRQLPEEGLKFMVYLQKENIIDESGMPKERFSAEFPKEGPSILRIQQVVRGDSAAYFCASSPLYGEEQETQYFGPGTRLLVL.